These 21 T cell receptor beta chains were sequenced from one sample in a study of CD8+CD57+ T cells in acquired aplastic anemia. TCR beta VDJ combinations and CDR3 sequences were profiled from genomic DNA. TCRdb reprocessed the reads with MiXCR, giving one entry per CDR3 protein. The sample carries about 190,000 distinct CDR3 sequences, roughly half recorded once. The source material was sorted CD4+, CD8+, or CD8+CD57+ T cells (not recorded which) from PBMCs. The receptors shown here come from a human donor in good health, serving as a control.

Comment on this clonotype: It may be a read error: a sequence one base away is much more abundant. The chain joins TRBV20-1 to TRBJ1-2, with a weak D call TRBD1 (6 bases). Germline lookup yields CDR1 DFQATT and CDR2 SNEGSKA (reference sequence). The V and J ends lost 6 bases and 4 bases respectively, with 12 bases between them. The CDR3 sequence is 12 residues long. CDR3 in amino acids: CSAGGTSYGYTF. CDR3 bases: TGCAGTGCAGGGGGGACTAGCTATGGCTACACCTTC.

The chain links TRBV12-3 or TRBV12-4 to TRBJ2-2, with 9 bases identical to TRBD1. The V segment lost 1 base and the J segment 3 bases; nucleotides outside the gene matches: 0. CDR3 size: 15 residues. The CDR3 DNA reads as TGTGCCAGCAGTTTAGGGGACAGGGACACCGGGGAGCTGTTTTTT. This gives the protein CASSLGDRDTGELFF.

In this sample, this clonotype turned up many times. V is TRBV5-1 and J is TRBJ1-1; D is perhaps TRBD1 (6 bases). V was clipped by 1 base and J by 1 base, with 11 bases between them. The V gene's germline CDR1 is SGHRS and CDR2 YFSETQ. CDR3 size: 15 residues. The CDR3: CASSLTGAPNTEAFF. CDR3 DNA: TGCGCCAGCAGCTTGACGGGGGCTCCGAACACTGAAGCTTTCTTT.

This clonotype was seen more than once but under ten times. The chain carries TRBV11-2 and TRBJ2-7, with a possible D match to TRBD2 (5 bases). V dropped 5 bases and J dropped 0 bases, with 11 bases sitting between them. CDR3 length: 14 amino acids. Germline V lookup: CDR1 SGHAT, CDR2 FQNNGV. CDR3 nucleotide sequence: TGTGCCAGCAGCGTTGGGGAGAGCTCCTACGAGCAGTACTTC. It translates to CASSVGESSYEQYF.

The chain recombines TRBV24-1 with TRBJ2-1; TRBD1 is a possible D gene (6 bases). Trimming took 5 bases from V and 4 from J, leaving 8 bases between them. The CDR3 extends over 13 amino acids. Germline assignment: CDR1 KGHDR and CDR2 SFDVKD. The CDR3 is CATSAQGYNEQFF. In DNA form, the CDR3 reads TGTGCCACCAGTGCTCAGGGGTACAATGAGCAGTTCTTC.

This clonotype came up many times. The chain joins TRBV7-2 to TRBJ1-1; D perhaps matches TRBD1 (6 bases). The V gene lost 3 bases and the J gene lost 7 bases, with 12 bases spanning the gap. This CDR3 has 13 amino acids. Germline CDR1 and CDR2: SGHTA and FQGNSA. In DNA form, the CDR3 reads TGTGCCAGCAGCTTGCATCGACAGGTTGAAGCTTTCTTT. Translating gives CASSLHRQVEAFF. The full variable domain, completed using reference TRBV7-2 and TRBJ1-1, is GAGVSQSPSNKVTEKGKDVELRCDPISGHTALYWYRQSLGQGLEFLIYFQGNSAPDKSGLPSDRFSAERTGGSVSTLTIQRTQQEDSAVYLCASSLHRQVEAFFGQGTRLTVV.

The V call is TRBV4-1, the J call TRBJ2-7; 9 positions match TRBD1. CDR1 and CDR2 (germline): MGHRA, YSYEKL. The V gene end was trimmed by 0 bases and the J gene end by 3 bases; junction bases not matched to a gene: 6. CDR3 size: 16 residues. The CDR3 DNA follows: TGCGCCAGCAGCCAAGATATGGCGGGACAGGGCTACGAGCAGTACTTC. This gives the protein CASSQDMAGQGYEQYF.

The chain has TRBV12-3 or TRBV12-4 and TRBJ1-2; D is unresolved. CDR3 size: 12 residues. V dropped 6 bases and J dropped 4 bases, with 9 bases sitting between them. As DNA, the CDR3 is TGTGCCAGCAGCCAAACAGTCTATGGCTACACCTTC. This gives the protein CASSQTVYGYTF.

Worth noting for this clonotype: A single base separates this from a much larger clone, so it may be a read error. The chain recombines TRBV28 with TRBJ1-2; D possibly corresponds to TRBD1 (6 bases). Germline values: CDR1 MDHEN, CDR2 SYDVKM. The CDR3 consists of 14 residues. V was clipped by 7 bases and J by 7 bases, with 19 bases between them. CDR3 sequence reads: CASNPVGALRGYTF. The CDR3, as DNA: TGTGCCAGCAATCCGGTGGGGGCTCTGCGTGGCTACACCTTC.

In this sample, this clonotype turned up a few times. This sequence joins TRBV15 and TRBJ2-5, with D perhaps TRBD1 or TRBD2 (5 bases each). CDR1 and CDR2 (germline): LNHNV, YYDKDF (reference sequence). This CDR3 has 15 amino acids. Trimming shortened V by 3 bases and J by 1 base, and 12 bases separated the two germline ends. The CDR3 DNA is TGTGCCACCAGCAGCCAAGCCGGGGCCCAAGAGACCCAGTACTTC. It codes for CATSSQAGAQETQYF.

The V and J genes are TRBV24-1 and TRBJ1-1, with TRBD1 matching over 7 bases. Germline V gene lookup returns CDR1 KGHDR and CDR2 SFDVKD. V was clipped by 7 bases and J by 5 bases; unmatched bases: 12. The CDR3 length is 15 residues. The CDR3 region has the DNA TGTGCCACCAGCAGTTTAACGACAGGGAAGACTGAAGCTTTCTTT. This sequence encodes CATSSLTTGKTEAFF.

This clonotype was seen a handful of times. The rearrangement joins TRBV20-1 to TRBJ2-3; D possibly uses TRBD1 or TRBD2 (6 bases each). Germline V lookup: CDR1 DFQATT, CDR2 SNEGSKA (reference sequence). The CDR3 extends over 17 amino acids. The ends were cut back, 3 bases at V and 11 bases at J, with 30 bases in the middle. For the CDR3, the DNA is TGCAGTGCTAGTGACAGGCGCGGGAACCCGAGCTCCTACGAGCAGTATTTT. It codes for CSASDRRGNPSSYEQYF.

This clonotype was detected ten times or more. V is TRBV6-5 and J is TRBJ2-1; D might be TRBD1 (5 bases). V lost 1 base and J lost 0, with 16 bases in between. Per germline, CDR1 MNHEY and CDR2 SVGAGI. CDR3 size: 18 residues. The CDR3 protein is CASSYYEPGYSSYNEQFF. CDR3 bases: TGTGCCAGCAGTTACTACGAACCAGGGTATAGCTCCTACAATGAGCAGTTCTTC.

The V gene is TRBV6-2 or TRBV6-3, the J gene TRBJ2-2, with TRBD1 as a possible D gene (5 bases). The V gene's germline CDR1 is MNHEY and CDR2 SVGEGT. The CDR3 runs to 13 residues. V lost 6 bases and J 6 bases, leaving 11 bases between the germline ends. In DNA form, the CDR3 reads TGTGCCAGCAGCCAGGGTTTTTCCGGGGAGCTGTTTTTT. This sequence encodes CASSQGFSGELFF.

Written as DNA, the CDR3 is TGTGCCAGCAGCTTAGTAGGCGGGACAGGGGGATGGAGCTATGGCTACACCTTC. This translates into CASSLVGGTGGWSYGYTF. The chain links TRBV7-9 to TRBJ1-2; 11 bases agree with TRBD1. Germline CDR1 and CDR2: SEHNR and FQNEAQ (reference sequence). J was trimmed by 4 bases and V by 1 base; bases with no gene match: 11. This CDR3 contains 18 residues.

Only a few counts were recorded for this clonotype. This clone may be a read error of a much larger clone one base away. This chain joins TRBV27 and TRBJ2-7; a weak D match, TRBD2 (7 bases). Germline loops: CDR1 MNHEY, CDR2 SMNVEV (reference sequence). V gave up 6 bases and J gave up 8 bases, with 26 bases separating them. This CDR3 region has 16 residues. CDR3 sequence reads: CASRPEEWGGPNKQYF. The CDR3 nucleotides are TGTGCCAGCAGACCGGAGGAGTGGGGGGGGCCCAACAAGCAGTACTTC.

This clonotype was detected once. This chain uses TRBV24-1 with TRBJ2-3; D call uncertain. V gave up 3 bases and J gave up 4 bases, with 4 bases separating them. The CDR3 has 12 residues. The germline gives CDR1 KGHDR, CDR2 SFDVKD. The chain's CDR3 is CATSDDPDTQYF. Here the CDR3 DNA reads TGTGCCACCAGTGATGACCCAGATACGCAGTATTTT.

This clonotype showed up many times. The chain uses TRBV6-1 and TRBJ2-7; 7 nucleotides line up with TRBD1. The V and J ends lost 6 bases and 7 bases, in that order; junction bases with no gene match: 12. This CDR3 contains 14 residues. Germline V gives CDR1 MNHNS, CDR2 SASEGT. CDR3: CASSPGTALLEQYF. The CDR3 DNA reads as TGTGCCAGCAGCCCCGGGACAGCCCTTTTGGAGCAGTACTTC.

In regard to this clonotype: This may arise from a read error, as a much more abundant clone is one base away. The chain combines TRBV6-1 with TRBJ1-5, with D unresolved. This CDR3 is 15 amino acids long. The germline V gene encodes CDR1 MNHNS and CDR2 SASEGT. CDR3 in DNA: TGTGCCAGCAATGAAATGGGGATAGGAGCTCAGCCCCAGCATTTT. Its protein is CASNEMGIGAQPQHF.

V and J are TRBV7-9 and TRBJ2-7, with D perhaps matching TRBD1 (6 bases). Germline V gene lookup returns CDR1 SEHNR and CDR2 FQNEAQ (reference sequence). The CDR3 covers 13 residues. The V and J ends lost 6 bases and 2 bases respectively, with 11 bases between them. The CDR3 DNA sequence: TGTGCCAGCAGGGAAACAGGGACCTACGAGCAGTACTTC. Its protein is CASRETGTYEQYF.

At least ten counts were recorded for this clonotype. The chain couples TRBV2 to TRBJ1-3; tentative D call: TRBD1 (6 bases). Per the germline V gene, CDR1 is SNHLY and CDR2 is FYNNEI. This CDR3 region has 16 residues. V was shortened by 4 bases and J by 1 base, with 14 bases between the two germline ends. The CDR3 DNA is TGTGCCAGCAGTGTTATACAGGGATTTTCTGGAAACACCATATATTTT. Amino acids: CASSVIQGFSGNTIYF.